This T cell receptor (beta chain) was sequenced during a study of shared clonotypes between healthy human individuals. Across the whole study: Three plates were used per donor for CD4 naive, three for CD4 memory, two for CD8 naive and one for CD8 memory. Overall study findings and caveats: Clonotype sharing across donors was expected to vary with sequencing depth. Enrolling few donors narrowed the genetic and exposure-history diversity that was represented.

Produced via immunoSEQ multiplex PCR; TCRdb's table is partial and in-frame only. The sample has around 88,000 clones; under 80% are singletons. Only Caucasian adults living in Nashville, Tennessee made up the donor group. As for this clone: The antigen is undetermined.

Germline V gene data show CDR1 as SGHNT and CDR2 as YYREEE (reference sequence). This CDR3 region has 15 residues. Trimming at V came to 4 bases and at J to 5 bases, leaving 4 bases not matched to a gene. The J gene is TRBJ2-5, the V gene TRBV5-4; 14 bases match TRBD2. The sequenced material came from memory CD8+ T cells sorted from blood. As for subset: CD45RO+ cells pooled with CCR7-negative TemRA cells. The receptor was isolated from a young man in good health. CDR3 sequence: CASSVGLAGEETQYF. The CDR3 DNA reads as TGTGCCAGCAGCGTGGGACTAGCGGGAGAGGAGACCCAGTACTTC.